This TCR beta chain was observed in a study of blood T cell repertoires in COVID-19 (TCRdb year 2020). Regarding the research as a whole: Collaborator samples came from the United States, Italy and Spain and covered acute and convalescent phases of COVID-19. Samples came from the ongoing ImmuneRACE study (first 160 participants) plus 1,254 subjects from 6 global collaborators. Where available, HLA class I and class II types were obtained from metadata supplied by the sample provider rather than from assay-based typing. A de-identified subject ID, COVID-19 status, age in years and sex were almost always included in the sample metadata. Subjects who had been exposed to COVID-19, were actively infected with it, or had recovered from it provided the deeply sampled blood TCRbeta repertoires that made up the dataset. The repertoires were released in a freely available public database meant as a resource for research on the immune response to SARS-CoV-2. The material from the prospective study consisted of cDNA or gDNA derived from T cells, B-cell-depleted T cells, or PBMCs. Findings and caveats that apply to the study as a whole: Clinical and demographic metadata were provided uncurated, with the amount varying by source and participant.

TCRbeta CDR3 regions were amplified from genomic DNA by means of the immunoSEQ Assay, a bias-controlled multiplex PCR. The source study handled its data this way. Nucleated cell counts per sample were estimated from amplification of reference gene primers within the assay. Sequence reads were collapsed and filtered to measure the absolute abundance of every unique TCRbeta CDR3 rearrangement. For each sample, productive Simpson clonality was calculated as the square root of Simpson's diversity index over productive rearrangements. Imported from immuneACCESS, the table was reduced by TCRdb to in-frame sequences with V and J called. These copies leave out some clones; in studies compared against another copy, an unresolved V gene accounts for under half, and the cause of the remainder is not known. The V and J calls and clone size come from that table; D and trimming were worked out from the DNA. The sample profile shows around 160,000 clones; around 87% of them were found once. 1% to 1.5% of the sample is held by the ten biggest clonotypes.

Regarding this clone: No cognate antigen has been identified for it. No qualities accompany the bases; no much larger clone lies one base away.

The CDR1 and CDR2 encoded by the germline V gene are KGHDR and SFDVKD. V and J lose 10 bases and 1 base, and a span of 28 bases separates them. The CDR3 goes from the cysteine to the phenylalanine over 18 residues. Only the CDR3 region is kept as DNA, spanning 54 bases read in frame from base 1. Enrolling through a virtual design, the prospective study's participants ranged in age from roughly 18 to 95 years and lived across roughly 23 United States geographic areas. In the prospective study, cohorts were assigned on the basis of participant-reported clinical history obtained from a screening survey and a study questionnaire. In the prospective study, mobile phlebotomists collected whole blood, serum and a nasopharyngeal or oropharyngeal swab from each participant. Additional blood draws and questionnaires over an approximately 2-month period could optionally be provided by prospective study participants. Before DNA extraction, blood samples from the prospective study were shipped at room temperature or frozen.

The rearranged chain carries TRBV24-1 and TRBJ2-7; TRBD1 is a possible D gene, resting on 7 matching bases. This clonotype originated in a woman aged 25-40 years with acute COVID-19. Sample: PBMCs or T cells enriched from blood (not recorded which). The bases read TGTGCCACATTCACCAGGGGGGCTTCGGTAACGCGTTCCTACGAGCAGTACTTC. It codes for CATFTRGASVTRSYEQYF.